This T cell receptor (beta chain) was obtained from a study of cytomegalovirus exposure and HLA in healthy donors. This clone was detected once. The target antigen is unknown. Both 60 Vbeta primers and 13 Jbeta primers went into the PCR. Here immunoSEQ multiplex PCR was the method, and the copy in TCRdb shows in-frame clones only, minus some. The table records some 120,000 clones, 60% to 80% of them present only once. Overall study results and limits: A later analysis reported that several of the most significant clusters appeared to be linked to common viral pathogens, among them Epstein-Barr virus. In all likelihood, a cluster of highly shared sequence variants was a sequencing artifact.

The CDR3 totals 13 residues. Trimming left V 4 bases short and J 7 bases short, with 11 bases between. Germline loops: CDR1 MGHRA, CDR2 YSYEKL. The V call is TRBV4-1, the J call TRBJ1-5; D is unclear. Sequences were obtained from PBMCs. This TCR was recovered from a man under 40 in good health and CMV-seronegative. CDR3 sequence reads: CASSPPGGQPQHF. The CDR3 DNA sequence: TGCGCCAGCAGCCCCCCTGGAGGACAGCCCCAGCATTTT.